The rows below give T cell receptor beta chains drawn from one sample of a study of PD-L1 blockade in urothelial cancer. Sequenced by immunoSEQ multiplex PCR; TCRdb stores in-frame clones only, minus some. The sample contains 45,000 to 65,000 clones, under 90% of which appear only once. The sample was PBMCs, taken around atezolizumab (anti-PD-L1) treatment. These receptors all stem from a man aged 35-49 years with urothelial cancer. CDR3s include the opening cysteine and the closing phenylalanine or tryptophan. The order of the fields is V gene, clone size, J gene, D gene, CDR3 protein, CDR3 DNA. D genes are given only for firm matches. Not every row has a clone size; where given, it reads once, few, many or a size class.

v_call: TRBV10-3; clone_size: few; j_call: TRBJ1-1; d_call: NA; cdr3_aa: CAINLQRDTEAFF; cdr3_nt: TGTGCCATCAACCTCCAGAGGGACACTGAAGCTTTCTTT
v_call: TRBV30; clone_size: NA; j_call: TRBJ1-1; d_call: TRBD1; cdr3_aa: CAADRETFEAFF; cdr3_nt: TGTGCCGCGGACAGGGAGACTTTTGAAGCTTTCTTT
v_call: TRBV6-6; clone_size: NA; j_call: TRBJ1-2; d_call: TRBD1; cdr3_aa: CASSRPGQGTDGYTF; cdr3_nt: TGTGCCAGCAGCCGTCCGGGACAGGGGACGGATGGCTACACCTTC
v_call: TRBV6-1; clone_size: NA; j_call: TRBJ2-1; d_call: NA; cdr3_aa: CASGRQYNEQFF; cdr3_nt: TGTGCCAGCGGCCGACAGTACAATGAGCAGTTCTTC
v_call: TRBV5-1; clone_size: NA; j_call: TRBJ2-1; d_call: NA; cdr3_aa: CASSLDRAKSNEQFF; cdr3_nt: TGCGCCAGCAGCTTGGACAGGGCGAAAAGCAATGAGCAGTTCTTC
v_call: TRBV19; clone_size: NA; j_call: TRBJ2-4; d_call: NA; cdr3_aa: CASSTPDSPGDIQYF; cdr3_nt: TGTGCCAGTAGTACCCCTGACAGCCCCGGTGACATTCAGTACTTC
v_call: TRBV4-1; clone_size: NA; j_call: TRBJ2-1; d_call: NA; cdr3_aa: CASSSSNEQFF; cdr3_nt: TGCGCCAGCAGCTCTAGCAATGAGCAGTTCTTC
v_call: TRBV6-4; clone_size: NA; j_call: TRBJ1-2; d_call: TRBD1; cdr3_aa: CASSDSRTGSYGYTF; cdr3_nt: TGTGCCAGCAGTGACTCCCGGACAGGGAGCTATGGCTACACCTTC
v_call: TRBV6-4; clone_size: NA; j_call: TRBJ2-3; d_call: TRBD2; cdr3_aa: CASSLEASGRADTQYF; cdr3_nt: TGTGCCAGCAGCCTCGAGGCCAGCGGGAGGGCAGATACGCAGTATTTT
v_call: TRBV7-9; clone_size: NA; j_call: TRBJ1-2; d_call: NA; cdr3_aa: CASSIRGEGGYTF; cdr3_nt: TGTGCCAGCAGCATCAGGGGAGAGGGAGGCTACACCTTC
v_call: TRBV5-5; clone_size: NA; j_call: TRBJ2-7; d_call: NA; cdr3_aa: CASSPRVPSYEQYF; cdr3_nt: TGTGCCAGCAGCCCCCGGGTCCCCTCCTACGAGCAGTACTTC
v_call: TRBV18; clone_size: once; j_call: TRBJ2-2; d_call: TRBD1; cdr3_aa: CASSPLFGTGDTGELFF; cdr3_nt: TGTGCCAGCTCACCACTCTTCGGGACAGGGGACACCGGGGAGCTGTTTTTT
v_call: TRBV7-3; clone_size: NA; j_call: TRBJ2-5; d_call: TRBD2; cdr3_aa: CASSGGGSGQETQYF; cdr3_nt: TGTGCCAGCAGCGGGGGAGGGAGCGGCCAAGAGACCCAGTACTTC
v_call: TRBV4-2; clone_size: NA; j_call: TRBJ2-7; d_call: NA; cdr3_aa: CASSPRLSSSYEQYF; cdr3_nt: TGTGCCAGCAGCCCTCGACTTAGCTCCTCCTACGAGCAGTACTTC
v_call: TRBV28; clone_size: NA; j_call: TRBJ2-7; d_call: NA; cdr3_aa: CASSPSWAVAPSYEQYF; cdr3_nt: TGTGCCAGCAGTCCCTCCTGGGCAGTAGCGCCCTCCTACGAGCAGTACTTC
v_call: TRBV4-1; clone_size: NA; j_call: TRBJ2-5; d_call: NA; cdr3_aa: CASSQVTSKETQYF; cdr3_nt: TGCGCCAGCAGCCAAGTGACTAGTAAGGAGACCCAGTACTTC
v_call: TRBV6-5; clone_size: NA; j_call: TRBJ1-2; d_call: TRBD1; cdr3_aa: CASSYRDQGGYGYTF; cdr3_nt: TGTGCCAGCAGTTACCGCGATCAGGGGGGCTATGGCTACACCTTC
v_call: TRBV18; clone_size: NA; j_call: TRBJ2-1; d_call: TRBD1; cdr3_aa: CASSPPGQGALNEQFF; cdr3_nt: TGTGCCAGCTCACCCCCCGGACAGGGGGCCTTAAATGAGCAGTTCTTC
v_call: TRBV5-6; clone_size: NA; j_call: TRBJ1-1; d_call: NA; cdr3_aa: CASSPGSQNTEAFF; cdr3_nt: TGTGCCAGCTCGCCCGGGAGCCAGAACACTGAAGCTTTCTTT
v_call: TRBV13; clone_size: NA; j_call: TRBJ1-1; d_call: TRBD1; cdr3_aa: CASSLRDSYTEAFF; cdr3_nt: TGTGCCAGCAGCCTCCGGGACAGCTACACTGAAGCTTTCTTT
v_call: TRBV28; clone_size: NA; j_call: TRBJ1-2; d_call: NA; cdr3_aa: CASSLSVYGYTF; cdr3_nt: TGTGCCAGCAGTTTGTCAGTCTATGGCTACACCTTC
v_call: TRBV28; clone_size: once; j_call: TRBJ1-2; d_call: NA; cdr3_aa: CASRTQEGGKGYTF; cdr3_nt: TGTGCCAGCAGAACTCAAGAGGGAGGGAAGGGCTACACCTTC
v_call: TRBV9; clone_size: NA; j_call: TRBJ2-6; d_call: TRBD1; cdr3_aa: CASSRQGSGANVLTF; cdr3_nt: TGTGCCAGCAGCAGACAGGGCTCTGGGGCCAACGTCCTGACTTTC
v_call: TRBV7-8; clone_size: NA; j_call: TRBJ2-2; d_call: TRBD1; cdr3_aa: CASSPGIGTANTGELFF; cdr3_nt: TGTGCCAGCAGCCCGGGAATCGGGACAGCGAACACCGGGGAGCTGTTTTTT
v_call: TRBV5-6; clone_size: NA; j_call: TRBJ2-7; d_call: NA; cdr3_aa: CASSLGGEQYF; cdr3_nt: TGTGCCAGCAGCTTGGGAGGGGAGCAGTACTTC
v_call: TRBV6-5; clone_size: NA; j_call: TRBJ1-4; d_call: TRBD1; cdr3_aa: CASSYTTGTNEKLFF; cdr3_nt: TGTGCCAGCAGTTACACGACAGGGACTAATGAAAAACTGTTTTTT
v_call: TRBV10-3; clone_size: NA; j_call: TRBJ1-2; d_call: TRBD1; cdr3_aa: CATRRTTGDGGYTF; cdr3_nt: TGTGCCACCCGAAGAACGACAGGGGACGGTGGCTACACCTTC
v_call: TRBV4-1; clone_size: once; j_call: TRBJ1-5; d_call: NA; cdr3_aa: CASSQDPDQPQHF; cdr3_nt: TGCGCCAGCAGCCAAGATCCAGATCAGCCCCAGCATTTT
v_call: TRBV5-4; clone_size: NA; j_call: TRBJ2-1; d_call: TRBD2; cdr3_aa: CASNHGFGTSNNEQFF; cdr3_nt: TGTGCCAGCAACCACGGTTTTGGGACTAGCAACAATGAGCAGTTCTTC
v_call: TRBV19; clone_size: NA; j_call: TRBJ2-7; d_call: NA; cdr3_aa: CASSISLDRFSYEQYF; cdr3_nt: TGTGCCAGTAGTATTAGCCTCGACAGGTTCTCCTACGAGCAGTACTTC